Listed below are T cell receptor beta chains from one sample, sequenced in a study of blood T cell repertoires in COVID-19. Measured with immunoSEQ multiplex PCR; TCRdb has only the in-frame clones, and not every one. This table has 260,000 or so clones, over 75% appearing once. Input material: peripheral blood. The source is a human donor in a cohort sampled during active COVID-19. The CDR3 runs from the conserved cysteine through the conserved F or W. A D gene is named only where the DNA matches it firmly. The size field is filled for only some rows; it gives once, few, many or a size class.

v_gene	d_gene	abundance	j_gene	CDR3aa	CDR3nt
TRBV6-1	.	.	TRBJ1-1	CASSEARDIVAFF	TGTGCCAGCAGTGAAGCAAGAGACATAGTGGCTTTCTTT
TRBV7-2	TRBD2	.	TRBJ2-7	CASSSPGLAGGNEQYF	TGTGCCAGCAGCTCCCCGGGACTAGCGGGAGGTAACGAGCAGTACTTC
TRBV28	TRBD1	.	TRBJ1-4	CASSFFGRGNEKLFF	TGTGCCAGCAGTTTCTTCGGCAGGGGGAATGAAAAACTGTTTTTT
TRBV19	TRBD1	few	TRBJ1-6	CASRVSDRGDNSPLHF	TGTGCCAGCAGAGTATCGGACAGGGGGGATAATTCACCCCTCCACTTT
TRBV10-3	.	.	TRBJ2-3	CAIRAQGLDTQYF	TGTGCCATCAGGGCCCAGGGATTAGATACGCAGTATTTT
TRBV7-4	.	.	TRBJ2-2	CASSLGTGTITGELFF	TGTGCCAGCAGCTTAGGAACCGGGACAATCACCGGGGAGCTGTTTTTT
TRBV29-1	TRBD1	.	TRBJ1-2	CSVTRQGADDGYTF	TGCAGCGTAACCAGACAGGGGGCGGATGATGGCTACACCTTC
TRBV4-3	.	once	TRBJ1-3	CASSQETGGGNTIYF	TGCGCCAGCAGCCAAGAGACAGGTGGAGGAAACACCATATATTTT
TRBV15	TRBD1	.	TRBJ1-5	CATSREHDRGVLQPQHF	TGTGCCACCAGCAGAGAACACGACAGGGGGGTGCTTCAGCCCCAGCATTTT
TRBV7-2	.	.	TRBJ2-1	CASSSTSISYNEQFF	TGTGCCAGCAGCTCGACTAGTATCTCCTACAATGAGCAGTTCTTC